This entry is about one T cell receptor (beta chain). This CDR3 comprises 14 residues. Germline V lookup: CDR1 SQVTM, CDR2 ANQGSEA. Trimming cost V 7 bases and J 4 bases, with 20 bases left between them. Sequenced by immunoSEQ multiplex PCR; TCRdb stores in-frame clones only, minus some. The sample includes under 700,000 clones, about 84% of them seen just once. The sample originates from a study of shared T cell receptors in the human thymus. In addition, the sample was reused for a study of human thymus T cells. Per that paper: Highly overlapping thymic repertoires among unrelated individuals were reported in related research.

The TCR sequence derives from a boy in the first two years of life with a congenital heart defect. The source material was thymocytes. V gene TRBV29-1 combines with J gene TRBJ2-7; D is perhaps TRBD2 (5 bases). As DNA, the CDR3 is TGCAGCGCCGTACTAGGAGGAGAAGTTTACGAGCAGTACTTC. It yields the protein CSAVLGGEVYEQYF.